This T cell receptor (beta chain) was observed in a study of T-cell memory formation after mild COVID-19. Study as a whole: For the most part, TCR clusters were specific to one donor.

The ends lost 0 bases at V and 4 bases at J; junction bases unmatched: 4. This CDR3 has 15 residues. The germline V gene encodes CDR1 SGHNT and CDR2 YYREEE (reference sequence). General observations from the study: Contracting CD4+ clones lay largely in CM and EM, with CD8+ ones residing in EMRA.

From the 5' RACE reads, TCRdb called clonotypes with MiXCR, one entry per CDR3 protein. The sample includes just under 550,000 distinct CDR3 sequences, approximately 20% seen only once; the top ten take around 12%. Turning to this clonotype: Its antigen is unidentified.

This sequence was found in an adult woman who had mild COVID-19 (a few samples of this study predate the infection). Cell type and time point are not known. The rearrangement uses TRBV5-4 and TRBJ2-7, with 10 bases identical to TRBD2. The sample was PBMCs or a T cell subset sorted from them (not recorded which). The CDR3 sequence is CASSLALAGEYEQYF. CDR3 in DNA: TGTGCCAGCAGCTTGGCGCTAGCGGGAGAATACGAGCAGTACTTC.